This TCR beta chain appears in the sequencing data of a study of OX40 agonist ivuxolimab in advanced cancers. CDR3 length equals 12 residues. V was clipped by 8 bases and J by 7 bases, with 11 bases between them. Germline CDR1 is ENHRY and CDR2 is SYGVKD. TCRdb's copy holds only in-frame clones and misses some; the assay was immunoSEQ multiplex PCR. The table lists 20,000 to 30,000 clones, approximately 70% of them singletons. By frequency in the sample, this clone is medium-sized (0.01 to 0.1%). The chain recombines TRBV10-3 with TRBJ2-2; possible D gene TRBD1, 6 bases. The TCR sequence derives from an adult with an advanced solid tumor such as melanoma, head and neck, liver or kidney cancer. Sequences were derived from CD4+ or CD8+ T cells sorted from blood, sampled in a trial of the OX40 agonist ivuxolimab. The CDR3 region has the DNA TGTGCCATCTTCTTGGACAGCGGGGAGCTGTTTTTT. It is translated as CAIFLDSGELFF.